This section outlines one TCR beta chain sequence together with its context. This sample is part of a study of blood T cell repertoires in COVID-19. About the study: Donors in the United States, Italy and Spain gave samples during acute or convalescent COVID-19.

Germline V gene sequence: CDR1 KGHSH, CDR2 LQKENI. The CDR3 extends over 15 amino acids. The ends were cut back, 2 bases at V and 6 bases at J, with 13 bases in the middle. Measured with immunoSEQ multiplex PCR; TCRdb has only the in-frame clones, and not every one. The sample has tens of thousands of clones; roughly nine tenths are singletons. The chain carries TRBV18 and TRBJ2-2; tentatively, D is TRBD1 (5 bases). The source is a human donor in a cohort sampled during active COVID-19. The sequencing input was peripheral blood. The CDR3 DNA sequence: TGTGCCAGCTCACCAAATCAGGGTATCGCCGGGGAGCTGTTTTTT. As protein: CASSPNQGIAGELFF.